The sequence of this T cell receptor (beta chain) was determined in a study of T cell repertoires in cytomegalovirus infection. Study overall: The study used recently identified HLA-C-restricted and well-studied HLA-B-restricted CMV epitopes. Based on public TCR beta signatures, there were indications of CMV infection and of a matching HLA type.

In TCRdb, the reads were re-called with MiXCR into one record per CDR3 protein. The repertoire holds 50,000 or so distinct CDR3 sequences, with over 15% as singletons. In this sample, this clonotype turned up a few times. The antigen remains unidentified. Germline-derived CDR1 and CDR2 are MNHNY and SVGAGI (reference sequence). V was clipped by 4 bases and J by 3 bases; unmatched bases: 6. The CDR3 consists of 14 residues. This material consisted of CD8+ T cells from cultured PBMCs, taken from culture after CMV antigen stimulation. This TCR derives from a human donor in good health (CMV status not recorded). Some clones in this sample may be carry-over from other donors' samples. The chain uses TRBV6-6 and TRBJ2-7, with TRBD1 matching 7 bases. In nucleotides, the CDR3 is TGTGCCAGCAGTTCGGGACAGTTTCTCTACGAGCAGTACTTC. Protein sequence: CASSSGQFLYEQYF.